Listed here are 13 T cell receptor beta chains from one sample, sequenced in a study of blood T cell repertoires in COVID-19. Clones were sequenced by immunoSEQ multiplex PCR, and TCRdb holds only the in-frame ones, with some missing. This repertoire shows about 180,000 clones, approximately 85% found once; its top ten account for roughly 9.8%. What was sequenced was peripheral blood. The receptors originated from a woman older than 75 with acute or convalescent COVID-19.

This sequence joins TRBV2 and TRBJ1-2; TRBD1 might be the D (6 bases). CDR1 and CDR2 from the germline V gene are SNHLY and FYNNEI. Trimming shortened V by 6 bases and J by 4 bases, and 15 bases separated the two germline ends. CDR3 length equals 14 residues. The CDR3 DNA follows: TGTGCCAGCAGGGCCCAGGGGAAGGGCTATGGCTACACCTTC. Amino acid sequence: CASRAQGKGYGYTF.

The chain recombines TRBV6-2 or TRBV6-3 with TRBJ2-3, with 8 bases aligning to TRBD2. The germline CDR1 and CDR2 sequences are MNHEY and SVGEGT. The CDR3 is 16 residues long. J gave up 2 bases and V 2 bases, and 6 bases lay outside the gene matches. The CDR3 here is CASSYPQRGNTDTQYF. CDR3 DNA sequence: TGTGCCAGCAGTTACCCGCAGCGGGGGAACACAGATACGCAGTATTTT.

J is TRBJ2-3 and V is TRBV30, with a tentative D call TRBD2 (5 bases). Trimming shortened V by 0 bases and J by 6 bases, and 13 bases separated the two germline ends. This CDR3 region has 14 residues. CDR1 is GTSNPN, CDR2 SVGIG, per germline (reference sequence). CDR3 sequence: CAWSVGLHGDTQYF. CDR3 nucleotides: TGTGCCTGGAGTGTAGGACTCCACGGGGATACGCAGTATTTT.

CDR3 DNA sequence: TGCAGCGTTGAAGATCGGGCGGGGGCGCGAGGCTACACCTTC. Translating it yields CSVEDRAGARGYTF. The chain is built from TRBV29-1 and TRBJ1-2; D is perhaps TRBD1 (6 bases). Trimming pared 0 bases from V and 8 bases from J, leaving 16 bases between. The CDR3 spans 14 residues. Looked up from germline, CDR1 is SQVTM and CDR2 is ANQGSEA.

This clone is a singleton in its sample. This chain joins TRBV19 and TRBJ2-3, with 7 bases fitting TRBD2. The CDR3 is made up of 15 amino acids. V lost 4 bases, J lost 4 bases, and 8 bases stayed unmatched. CDR1 and CDR2 (germline): LNHDA, SQIVND (reference sequence). DNA of the CDR3: TGTGCCAGTAGTACCCCTGGCGGGAGCGCAGATACGCAGTATTTT. Amino acid sequence: CASSTPGGSADTQYF.

As to this clone: The same CDR3 is also encoded by other DNA sequences in this sample. The V and J genes are TRBV12-3 or TRBV12-4 and TRBJ2-7, with 8 bases matching TRBD1. The CDR3 is 13 amino acids. The ends lost 6 bases at V and 0 bases at J; junction bases unmatched: 1. The CDR3 reads CASRTGVSYEQYF. For the CDR3, the DNA is TGTGCCAGCAGGACAGGGGTCTCCTACGAGCAGTACTTC.

The chain links TRBV7-2 to TRBJ2-6; TRBD1 might be the D (6 bases). The CDR3 has 17 residues. Per germline, CDR1 SGHTA and CDR2 FQGNSA. Trimming removed 3 bases from V and 0 bases from J, with 12 bases in between. As DNA, the CDR3 is TGTGCCAGCAGCTTTACCGCAGGGGCCTCTGGGGCCAACGTCCTGACTTTC. Amino acid sequence: CASSFTAGASGANVLTF.

The chain joins TRBV15 to TRBJ1-2, with D tentatively TRBD1 (6 bases). Trimming removed 2 bases at V and 4 bases at J, with 14 bases between. CDR3 length: 15 residues. Germline V CDR1 and CDR2: LNHNV, YYDKDF (reference sequence). The CDR3 DNA reads TGTGCCACCAGCAGAAGTGGACAGTTCCCCTATGGCTACACCTTC. Its translation is CATSRSGQFPYGYTF.

The CDR3, as DNA: TGTGCCAGCAGTCGGACAGGGTCTCTCGAAAAACTGTTTTTT. It yields the protein CASSRTGSLEKLFF. The V call is TRBV14, the J call TRBJ1-4, with TRBD1 identical over 8 bases. The CDR3 covers 14 residues. The J segment lost 8 bases and the V segment lost 6 bases, leaving 8 bases of the junction unmatched. CDR1 is SGHDN and CDR2 is FVKESK in the germline V gene.

This clone came up once. This chain connects TRBV3-1 (or the pseudogene TRBV3-2) to TRBJ2-2; TRBD2 agrees at 10 bases. From germline, CDR1 is LGHDT and CDR2 YNNKEL (reference sequence). The V segment lost 1 base and the J segment 7 bases; nucleotides outside the gene matches: 9. This CDR3 region has 17 residues. Here the CDR3 DNA reads TGTGCCAGCAGCCAAGGGACTAGCGGCCTCAGGGGCGGGGAGCTGTTTTTT. Protein product: CASSQGTSGLRGGELFF.

This chain connects TRBV10-1 to TRBJ2-1; 9 bases are shared with TRBD2. Germline V CDR1 and CDR2: WNHNN, SYGVQD (reference sequence). This CDR3 region has 14 residues. Trimming removed 2 bases from V and 7 bases from J; junction bases left unmatched: 3. CDR3 amino acids: CASSEAGGENEQFF. In DNA, the CDR3 is TGCGCCAGCAGTGAGGCGGGGGGGGAAAATGAGCAGTTCTTC.

The chain combines TRBV2 with TRBJ2-7, with TRBD1 matching over 9 bases. Germline V gene data show CDR1 as SNHLY and CDR2 as FYNNEI. V shed 0 bases and J 13 bases; nucleotides not matched to a gene: 13. The CDR3 is 15 amino acids. This CDR3 is CASSEADRGPPNLYF. CDR3 nucleotides: TGTGCCAGCAGTGAAGCGGACAGGGGACCCCCGAATTTATACTTC.

The chain recombines TRBV7-8 with TRBJ1-1, with 7 bases identical to TRBD1. V was pared by 5 bases and J by 1 base, with 4 bases of the junction left unmatched. The CDR3 extends over 14 amino acids. CDR1 and CDR2 (germline): SGHVS, FQNEAQ. This chain's CDR3 is CASSIGTANTEAFF. As DNA, the CDR3 is TGTGCCAGCAGCATTGGGACAGCGAACACTGAAGCTTTCTTT.